This entry lists 23 T cell receptor beta chains sequenced from one sample in a study of blood T cell repertoires in COVID-19. Libraries were prepared by immunoSEQ multiplex PCR; TCRdb keeps only in-frame clonotypes and omits some of them. The top ten clones hold 2% to 2.5% of a sample with around 100,000 clones, roughly nine tenths of them seen once. The sample taken for sequencing was peripheral blood. These receptors came from a man aged 50-60 years with active COVID-19.

The J gene is TRBJ2-1, the V gene TRBV7-7; 11 positions match TRBD2. The CDR3 runs 18 residues. CDR1 is SSHAT and CDR2 is FNYEAQ in the germline V gene (reference sequence). The V segment lost 5 bases and the J segment 6 bases; nucleotides outside the gene matches: 15. CDR3: CASSRFPPIAGGGNEQFF. The CDR3 nucleotides are TGTGCCAGCAGCCGATTCCCGCCTATAGCGGGAGGGGGCAATGAGCAGTTCTTC.

V gene TRBV5-4 combines with J gene TRBJ2-5; TRBD2 might be the D (5 bases). V shed 2 bases and J shed 4 bases, with 15 bases lying between them. The CDR3 contains 15 residues. Germline V gene sequence: CDR1 SGHNT, CDR2 YYREEE (reference sequence). The CDR3 loop reads CASSFEGGKVETQYF. The CDR3 DNA follows: TGTGCCAGCAGCTTCGAGGGCGGCAAGGTAGAGACCCAGTACTTC.

Only one count was recorded for this clone. This sample includes further DNA sequences coding for the same CDR3. The V gene is TRBV2, the J gene TRBJ1-5; 7 nucleotides line up with TRBD1. CDR3 length: 14 residues. The V segment lost 3 bases and the J segment 6 bases; nucleotides outside the gene matches: 5. The germline V gene has CDR1 SNHLY and CDR2 FYNNEI. The CDR3 DNA sequence: TGTGCCAGCAGTGACAGGGGGGTAGGTCAGCCCCAGCATTTT. Translated, it gives CASSDRGVGQPQHF.

The chain links TRBV28 to TRBJ2-7; 7 bases match TRBD1. The CDR3 totals 11 residues. Trimming removed 8 bases from V and 2 bases from J; junction bases left unmatched: 0. CDR1 is MDHEN, CDR2 SYDVKM, per germline. In nucleotides, the CDR3 is TGTGCCAGCGGGACAGCCTACGAGCAGTACGTC. Translation: CASGTAYEQYV.

V usage is TRBV9 and J usage is TRBJ2-3; TRBD1 aligns across 9 bases. The germline CDR1 and CDR2 sequences are SGDLS and YYNGEE. V lost 4 bases, J lost 4 bases, and 10 bases stayed unmatched. The CDR3 is 16 residues long. CDR3 protein: CASSPRQGGVADTQYF. Here the CDR3 DNA reads TGTGCCAGCAGCCCACGACAGGGGGGTGTCGCAGATACGCAGTATTTT.

The genes are TRBV6-6 and TRBJ1-1, with a weak D call TRBD1 (6 bases). Trimming shortened V by 6 bases and J by 4 bases, and 9 bases separated the two germline ends. The germline V gene has CDR1 MNHNY and CDR2 SVGAGI (reference sequence). The CDR3 consists of 12 residues. The CDR3: CASREGGTEAFF. The CDR3 nucleotides read TGTGCCAGCAGGGAAGGGGGCACTGAAGCTTTCTTT.

In this sample, this clone turned up once. This chain links TRBV10-1 with TRBJ2-2; 12 bases match TRBD2. This CDR3 has 15 amino acids. V gave up 6 bases and J gave up 4 bases; unmatched junction bases: 3. Germline CDR1 reads WNHNN; CDR2 reads SYGVQD (reference sequence). The CDR3: CASSPGLAGTGELFF. The CDR3 nucleotides read TGCGCCAGCAGCCCGGGACTAGCGGGCACCGGGGAGCTGTTTTTT.

This clone has only one observation. The genes are TRBV5-6 and TRBJ1-1, with a weak D call TRBD1 (5 bases). Trimming removed 2 bases at V and 3 bases at J, with 14 bases between. The germline CDR1 and CDR2 sequences are SGHDT and YYEEEE. The CDR3 runs 15 residues. As DNA, the CDR3 is TGTGCCAGCAGCTTTGGGTGGGGCATGTACACTGAAGCTTTCTTT. Its translation is CASSFGWGMYTEAFF. Using reference TRBV5-6 and TRBJ1-1 for the parts outside the CDR3, the full variable domain is DAGVTQSPTHLIKTRGQQVTLRCSPKSGHDTVSWYQQALGQGPQFIFQYYEEEERQRGNFPDRFSGHQFPNYSSELNVNALLLGDSALYLCASSFGWGMYTEAFFGQGTRLTVV.

This clone was found once. The chain is built from TRBV21-1 and TRBJ2-2; the table gives TRBD2 as D, unverified against the DNA. TRBV21-1 has pseudogene status. The CDR3 has 17 residues. This CDR3 reads CAINPCTSGRNTGELFF. The CDR3 DNA sequence: TGTGCCATAAACCCCTGTACTAGCGGCAGAAACACCGGGGAGCTGTTTTTT.

This clone turned up a few times. The chain uses TRBV5-1 and TRBJ1-3; TRBD1 aligns across 9 bases. V lost 3 bases to trimming and J lost 0 bases; unmatched junction nucleotides: 10. Germline CDR1 SGHRS, CDR2 YFSETQ. This CDR3 region has 18 residues. CDR3 protein: CASSWTGASTLSGNTIYF. The CDR3 region has the DNA TGCGCCAGCAGCTGGACAGGGGCGTCTACTCTCTCTGGAAACACCATATATTTT. The full variable domain, in which reference TRBV5-1 and TRBJ1-3 provide the parts outside the CDR3, is KAGVTQTPRYLIKTRGQQVTLSCSPISGHRSVSWYQQTPGQGLQFLFEYFSETQRNKGNFPGRFSGRQFSNSRSEMNVSTLELGDSALYLCASSWTGASTLSGNTIYFGEGSWLTVV.

The rearrangement links TRBV29-1 to TRBJ2-7; D call uncertain. The CDR3 has 9 amino acids. In germline, CDR1 is SQVTM, CDR2 ANQGSEA. Trimming removed 5 bases at V and 3 bases at J, with 2 bases between. In DNA form, the CDR3 reads TGCAGCGTTCTCTACGAGCAGTACGTC. Its protein is CSVLYEQYV.

The rearrangement links TRBV6-1 to TRBJ2-3; D perhaps matches TRBD2 (6 bases). Germline CDR1 and CDR2: MNHNS and SASEGT. V gave up 3 bases and J gave up 11 bases, with 9 bases separating them. This CDR3 has 11 amino acids. CDR3 sequence (DNA): TGTGCCAGCAGTGAGGGGGGTGGGCAGTATTTT. Amino acids: CASSEGGGQYF.

The chain uses TRBV27 and TRBJ1-3; D ambiguous. CDR3 size: 16 residues. The germline V gene has CDR1 MNHEY and CDR2 SMNVEV (reference sequence). The V gene lost 6 bases and the J gene lost 2 bases, with 17 bases spanning the gap. CDR3 coding DNA: TGTGCCAGCAGCCGAGCTCGGGGAGAAGCTGGAAACACCATATATTTT. Translating it yields CASSRARGEAGNTIYF.

This clone was recorded only once. In DNA form, the CDR3 reads TGTGCCAGCTCACCGGACAGGAACACCGGGGAGCTGTTTTTT. Residues: CASSPDRNTGELFF. V is TRBV18 and J is TRBJ2-2, with a tentative D call TRBD1 (6 bases). The CDR3 totals 14 residues. Germline-derived CDR1 and CDR2 are KGHSH and LQKENI. V lost 3 bases and J lost 1, with 6 bases in between.

DNA of the CDR3: TGTGCCAGCAGCTTCCTGGACAGGGAAAACGTC. Translated, it gives CASSFLDRENV. V and J are TRBV5-6 and TRBJ2-7; 8 positions match TRBD1. CDR1 SGHDT and CDR2 YYEEEE come from the germline V gene. CDR3 size: 11 residues.

The V call is TRBV28, the J call TRBJ2-7; 9 bases agree with TRBD1. This CDR3 region has 15 residues. Germline V CDR1 and CDR2: MDHEN, SYDVKM. J was trimmed by 2 bases and V by 4 bases; bases with no gene match: 6. CDR3 DNA: TGTGCCAGCAGTTCCCCCGGGACAGGGACCTACGAGCAGTACGTC. This translates into CASSSPGTGTYEQYV.

The chain links TRBV11-2 to TRBJ1-1; the match to TRBD1 covers 7 bases. The V gene's germline CDR1 is SGHAT and CDR2 FQNNGV. CDR3 size: 13 residues. V lost 3 bases, J lost 5 bases, and 3 bases stayed unmatched. The CDR3 sequence is CASSFAGGTEAFF. For the CDR3, the DNA is TGTGCCAGCAGCTTCGCAGGGGGGACTGAAGCTTTCTTT.

This chain uses TRBV4-1 with TRBJ2-3; TRBD1 matches at 7 bases. V shed 6 bases and J 3 bases; nucleotides not matched to a gene: 6. The germline V gene has CDR1 MGHRA and CDR2 YSYEKL. CDR3 size: 14 residues. The chain's CDR3 is CASSYGTVTDTQYF. The CDR3 DNA sequence: TGCGCCAGCAGTTACGGGACAGTAACAGATACGCAGTATTTT.

V usage is TRBV19 and J usage is TRBJ1-5; D might be TRBD1 (6 bases). The CDR3 length is 15 residues. Trimming shortened V by 11 bases and J by 1 base, and 18 bases separated the two germline ends. Germline CDR1 LNHDA, CDR2 SQIVND (reference sequence). The CDR3 region has the DNA TGTGCCGGGGGACCAGGGGTTACGAGCAATCAGCCCCAGCATTTT. Amino acid sequence: CAGGPGVTSNQPQHF.

The chain employs TRBV19 and TRBJ1-6, with a weak D call TRBD1 (5 bases). Trimming removed 6 bases from V and 7 bases from J, with 19 bases in between. Germline values: CDR1 LNHDA, CDR2 SQIVND (reference sequence). CDR3 length equals 16 residues. CDR3 DNA: TGTGCCAGTAGAATAACGGCCGGGGGAATGAATTCACCCCTCCACTTT. Translated: CASRITAGGMNSPLHF. The entire variable domain, with the rest obtained from reference TRBV19 and TRBJ1-6, is as follows: DGGITQSPKYLFRKEGQNVTLSCEQNLNHDAMYWYRQDPGQGLRLIYYSQIVNDFQKGDIAEGYSVSREKKESFPLTVTSAQKNPTAFYLCASRITAGGMNSPLHFGNGTRLTVT.

This chain joins TRBV6-6 and TRBJ1-1; D gene uncertain. The CDR3 sequence is 14 residues long. V lost 5 bases and J lost 1, with 11 bases in between. Per the germline V gene, CDR1 is MNHNY and CDR2 is SVGAGI (reference sequence). CDR3 nucleotides: TGTGCCAGCAGTCCCCGGCGAGGGAACACTGAAGCTTTCTTT. Translated, it gives CASSPRRGNTEAFF.

A remark on this clone: Other DNA variants within this sample encode the same CDR3. The gene calls are TRBV2 and TRBJ2-1; the D is unclear. Per the germline V gene, CDR1 is SNHLY and CDR2 is FYNNEI. The CDR3 runs to 14 residues. V was trimmed by 4 bases and J by 0 bases, leaving 7 bases between them. The CDR3 is CASSVRSSYNEQFF. CDR3 DNA: TGTGCCAGCAGTGTTCGGAGCTCCTACAATGAGCAGTTCTTC.

V gene TRBV5-4 combines with J gene TRBJ1-1; 8 bases are shared with TRBD1. CDR1 and CDR2 (germline): SGHNT, YYREEE (reference sequence). The ends lost 3 bases at V and 5 bases at J; junction bases unmatched: 9. This CDR3 is built from 15 residues. The chain's CDR3 is CASSSQGARGTEAFF. The CDR3 DNA reads TGTGCCAGCAGCTCCCAGGGGGCGCGTGGGACTGAAGCTTTCTTT.